These 13 T cell receptor beta chains share one sample of origin, sequenced in a study of T cells in Graves' hyperthyroidism and ophthalmopathy. It was RNA transcripts that yielded the amplified TCR beta CDR3 regions. With the HTBI primer set, the TCR CDR3 went through a first round of RT-PCR. Each CDR3 protein is one row after TCRdb ran MiXCR on the multiplex PCR reads. This table has over 400,000 distinct CDR3 sequences, approximately 22% appearing once. Source material: blood. The receptors derive from a woman aged 70-85 years with Graves' ophthalmopathy.

The J gene is TRBJ2-2, the V gene TRBV7-2; D is possibly TRBD1 (6 bases). CDR3 size: 13 residues. Per the germline V gene, CDR1 is SGHTA and CDR2 is FQGNSA. Trimming removed 7 bases at V and 8 bases at J, with 14 bases between. CDR3 residues: CASNDPGAGELFF. The CDR3 DNA reads as TGTGCCAGCAATGACCCAGGGGCAGGGGAGCTGTTTTTT.

This clonotype has ten or more counts. The chain links TRBV27 to TRBJ2-7; D possibly corresponds to TRBD1 (6 bases). The CDR3 spans 13 residues. The germline gives CDR1 MNHEY, CDR2 SMNVEV (reference sequence). With 2 bases removed from V and 3 bases from J, the gap between germline ends came to 8 bases. The CDR3 region has the DNA TGTGCCAGCAGTTTAAGAGGGGGCTACGAGCAGTACTTC. It translates to CASSLRGGYEQYF.

Many counts were recorded for this clonotype. This chain uses TRBV7-9 with TRBJ2-2; 7 bases are a match to TRBD1. The CDR3 consists of 14 residues. Trimming cost V 5 bases and J 5 bases; bases outside gene matches: 5. Per the germline V gene, CDR1 is SEHNR and CDR2 is FQNEAQ (reference sequence). CDR3 sequence: CASSQTGTTGELFF. CDR3 in DNA: TGTGCCAGCAGCCAGACAGGGACGACCGGGGAGCTGTTTTTT.

The chain recombines TRBV20-1 with TRBJ2-7; D perhaps matches TRBD1 (6 bases). The V end lost 5 bases, the J end lost 7 bases, and 15 bases lay between the germline ends. Germline CDR1 is DFQATT and CDR2 is SNEGSKA (reference sequence). CDR3 length: 12 amino acids. The CDR3 spells CSAQDSLGEQYF. CDR3 coding DNA: TGCAGTGCTCAGGACAGTCTCGGTGAGCAGTACTTC.

This clonotype has more than one count but fewer than ten. This sequence joins TRBV19 and TRBJ1-1, with D possibly being TRBD1 (6 bases). The CDR3 extends over 14 amino acids. The V gene lost 5 bases and the J gene lost 5 bases, with 15 bases spanning the gap. Looked up from germline, CDR1 is LNHDA and CDR2 is SQIVND (reference sequence). The CDR3 region is CASSAHRDVTEAFF. The CDR3 bases are TGTGCCAGTAGTGCCCACAGGGATGTAACTGAAGCTTTCTTT.

The V gene is TRBV7-2, the J gene TRBJ2-2; 7 bases match TRBD1. The germline gives CDR1 SGHTA, CDR2 FQGNSA. V lost 9 bases, J lost 6 bases, and 13 bases stayed unmatched. The CDR3 runs 15 residues. Here the CDR3 DNA reads TGTGCCAGTAGTCCGAGACAGGGATGGGCCGGGGAGCTGTTTTTT. Its protein product is CASSPRQGWAGELFF.

This clonotype was seen a few times. The V gene is TRBV24-1, the J gene TRBJ2-1, with 10 nucleotides matching TRBD1. This CDR3 has 16 residues. With 5 bases clipped from V and 4 bases from J, the junction kept 7 bases outside the gene matches. In germline, CDR1 is KGHDR, CDR2 SFDVKD. In nucleotides, the CDR3 is TGTGCCACCAGTGGCCTCCGGGACAGGGGATACAATGAGCAGTTCTTC. Its protein product is CATSGLRDRGYNEQFF.

This clonotype was found once. This chain connects TRBV27 to TRBJ2-7; D is possibly TRBD2 (6 bases). Germline CDR1 reads MNHEY; CDR2 reads SMNVEV (reference sequence). Trimming took 7 bases from V and 0 from J, leaving 19 bases between them. This CDR3 is built from 16 residues. The CDR3 DNA follows: TGTGCCAGCACCCGGAGGGCCGGGTCAACCTCCTACGAGCAGTACTTC. This codes for CASTRRAGSTSYEQYF.

V usage is TRBV6-2 or TRBV6-3 and J usage is TRBJ2-1; TRBD2 aligns across 9 bases. Trimming at V came to 0 bases and at J to 1 base, leaving 10 bases not matched to a gene. Germline V gene lookup returns CDR1 MNHEY and CDR2 SVGEGT. The CDR3 has 19 amino acids. In DNA, the CDR3 is TGTGCCAGCAGTTACTCGATCACTAGCGGGCACCTATCCTACAATGAGCAGTTCTTC. Protein product: CASSYSITSGHLSYNEQFF.

In its sample, this clonotype was seen a few times. The J gene is TRBJ2-7, the V gene TRBV6-1; 10 nucleotides line up with TRBD2. The junction had 6 bases not matched to a gene; V was cut back by 6 bases and J by 4 bases. The CDR3 is made up of 14 amino acids. Germline CDR1 and CDR2: MNHNS and SASEGT. The CDR3 protein is CASRSSGRWYEQYF. The DNA of the CDR3 is TGTGCCAGCAGAAGTAGCGGGAGGTGGTACGAGCAGTACTTC.

The table lists this clonotype with many counts. The chain uses TRBV28 and TRBJ2-7, with 10 bases matching TRBD2. Trimming at V came to 7 bases and at J to 3 bases, leaving 12 bases not matched to a gene. The germline gives CDR1 MDHEN, CDR2 SYDVKM. This CDR3 has 16 amino acids. CDR3 sequence: CASTPTGLAEFYEQYF. CDR3 nucleotide sequence: TGTGCCAGCACCCCCACCGGACTAGCGGAATTCTACGAGCAGTACTTC. The full variable domain, in which reference TRBV28 and TRBJ2-7 provide the parts outside the CDR3, is DVKVTQSSRYLVKRTGEKVFLECVQDMDHENMFWYRQDPGLGLRLIYFSYDVKMKEKGDIPEGYSVSREKKERFSLILESASTNQTSMYLCASTPTGLAEFYEQYFGPGTRLTVT.

This clonotype was seen a single time. The chain joins TRBV4-1 to TRBJ1-1; TRBD1 might be the D (5 bases). This CDR3 comprises 14 residues. The germline V gene encodes CDR1 MGHRA and CDR2 YSYEKL. V shed 2 bases and J shed 1 base, with 8 bases lying between them. The CDR3 coding sequence is TGCGCCAGCAGCCAACTGACAGCGAACACTGAAGCTTTCTTT. Protein: CASSQLTANTEAFF.

This clonotype has at least ten counts. This chain joins TRBV29-1 and TRBJ2-3, with 11 positions matching TRBD2. Trimming took 3 bases from V and 2 from J; bases not matched to a gene: 4. CDR3 length equals 15 residues. Germline V gene lookup returns CDR1 SQVTM and CDR2 ANQGSEA. This CDR3 is CSVDPSGRTTDTQYF. The DNA of the CDR3 is TGCAGCGTTGACCCTAGCGGGAGGACCACAGATACGCAGTATTTT.